This T cell receptor (beta chain) was retrieved from a study of STAT5B mutations in CD4+ large granular lymphocyte leukemia. The study, taken as a whole, reports: Compared with healthy controls (2/35), patient top clones favored TRBV06 (8/27).

This CDR3 is 14 amino acids long. V was pared by 7 bases and J by 4 bases, with 14 bases between. The germline V gene has CDR1 SEHNR and CDR2 FQNEAQ (reference sequence). TCRdb's copy holds only in-frame clones and misses some; the assay was immunoSEQ multiplex PCR. The sample yields approximately 40,000 clones, less than 85% seen once. Points on this clone: Its specificity is unknown.

The sequencing input was CD4+ T cells from blood buffy coats. This sequence originates from a human donor in good health. V usage is TRBV7-9 and J usage is TRBJ1-5; no definite D call. This CDR3 reads CASTSGQNNQPQHF. CDR3 coding DNA: TGTGCCAGCACGTCCGGGCAGAATAATCAGCCCCAGCATTTT. The complete variable domain, with remaining parts taken from reference TRBV7-9 and TRBJ1-5, reads DTGVSQNPRHKITKRGQNVTFRCDPISEHNRLYWYRQTLGQGPEFLTYFQNEAQLEKSRLLSDRFSAERPKGSFSTLEIQRTEQGDSAMYLCASTSGQNNQPQHFGDGTRLSIL.